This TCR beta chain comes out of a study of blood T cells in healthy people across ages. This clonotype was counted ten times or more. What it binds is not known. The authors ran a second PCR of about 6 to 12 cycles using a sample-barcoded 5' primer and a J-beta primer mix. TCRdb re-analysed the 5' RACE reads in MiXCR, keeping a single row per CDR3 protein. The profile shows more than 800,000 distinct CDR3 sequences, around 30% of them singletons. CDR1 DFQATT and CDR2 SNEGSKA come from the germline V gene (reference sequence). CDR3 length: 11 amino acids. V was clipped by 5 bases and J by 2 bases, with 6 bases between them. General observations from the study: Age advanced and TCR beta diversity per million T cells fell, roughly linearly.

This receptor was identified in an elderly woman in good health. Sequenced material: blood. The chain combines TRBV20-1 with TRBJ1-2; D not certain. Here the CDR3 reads CSARANYGYTF. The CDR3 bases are TGCAGTGCTCGCGCAAACTATGGCTACACCTTC.